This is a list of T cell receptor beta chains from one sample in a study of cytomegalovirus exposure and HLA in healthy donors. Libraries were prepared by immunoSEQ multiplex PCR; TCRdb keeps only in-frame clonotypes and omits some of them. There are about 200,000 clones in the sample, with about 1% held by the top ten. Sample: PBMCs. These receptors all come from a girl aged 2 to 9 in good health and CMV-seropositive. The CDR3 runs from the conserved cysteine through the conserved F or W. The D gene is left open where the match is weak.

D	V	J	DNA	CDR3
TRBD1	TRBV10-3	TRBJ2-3	TGTGCCATCAGCCCCAGAGTCTTAGGGACAGGGGGCACAGATACGCAGTATTTT	CAISPRVLGTGGTDTQYF
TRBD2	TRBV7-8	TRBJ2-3	TGTGCCAGCAGCTCACACCTAGCGGGAGTGACAGATACGCAGTATTTT	CASSSHLAGVTDTQYF
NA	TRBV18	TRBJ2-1	TGTGCCAGCTCACCACTGCAGTTCCCCTACAATGAGCAGTTCTTC	CASSPLQFPYNEQFF
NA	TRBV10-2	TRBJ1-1	TGCGCCAGCAGTACAGGGATGAACACTGAAGCTTTCTTT	CASSTGMNTEAFF
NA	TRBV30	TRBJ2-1	TGTGCCTGGAGTGACTACGCTAACTACAATGAGCAGTTCTTC	CAWSDYANYNEQFF
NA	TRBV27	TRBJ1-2	TGTGCCAGCAGTCAGGACAGCGTGCCCCTTGGGGATGGCTACACCTTC	CASSQDSVPLGDGYTF
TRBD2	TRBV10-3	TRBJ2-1	TGTGCCATCAGGGGAGCGGGGGCCACAGGGGAGCAGTTCTTC	CAIRGAGATGEQFF
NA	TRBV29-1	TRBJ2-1	TGCAGCGTTGGACACGAGGGACACTACAATGAGCAGTTCTTC	CSVGHEGHYNEQFF
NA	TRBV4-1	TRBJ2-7	TGCGCCAGCACCTCACGTTCAGGAACTAGCATCAGCGAGCAGTACTTC	CASTSRSGTSISEQYF
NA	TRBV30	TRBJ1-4	TGTGCCTGGAGTGCGGGGGGCGCTGAAAAACTGTTTTTT	CAWSAGGAEKLFF
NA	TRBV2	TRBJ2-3	TGTGCCGCGCATGGGCAGCTTTTCACAGATACGCAGTATTTT	CAAHGQLFTDTQYF
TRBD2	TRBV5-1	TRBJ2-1	TGCGCCAGCAGCCCCCTAGCGGGAGAGAATGAGCAGTTCTTC	CASSPLAGENEQFF
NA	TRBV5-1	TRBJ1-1	TGCGCCAGCAGCTTAAACAGTCCCCCCGTGAACACTGAAGCTTTCTTT	CASSLNSPPVNTEAFF
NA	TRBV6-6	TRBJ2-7	TGTGCCAGCAGTTACATAGGACAGTCAAATCAGTACTTC	CASSYIGQSNQYF
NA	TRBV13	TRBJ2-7	TGTGCCAGCAGCTTAGCGGGTCCTAACTACGAGCAGTACTTC	CASSLAGPNYEQYF
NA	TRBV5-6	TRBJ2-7	TGTGCCAGCAGCTTAGGCACAGGTCTGAACGAGCAGTACTTC	CASSLGTGLNEQYF
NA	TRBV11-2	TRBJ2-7	TGTGCCAGCAGCTTAGGGGATGCGGGCTACGAGCAGTACTTC	CASSLGDAGYEQYF
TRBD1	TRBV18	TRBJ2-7	TGTGCCAGCTCACCCCCCGCGACAGGGTCATACGAGCAGTACTTC	CASSPPATGSYEQYF
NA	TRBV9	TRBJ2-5	TGTGCCAGCAGCGTAGCGGCAGGGGCAGAGACCCAGTACTTC	CASSVAAGAETQYF
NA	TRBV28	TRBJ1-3	TGTGCCAGCAGTCGGACAGTGAACACCATATATTTT	CASSRTVNTIYF
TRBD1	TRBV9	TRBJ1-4	TGTGCCAGCAGCGAACAGGGGGGAAATGAAAAACTGTTTTTT	CASSEQGGNEKLFF
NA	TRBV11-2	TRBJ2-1	TGTGCCAGCAGCTTCGCGGTAACCTACAATGAGCAGTTCTTC	CASSFAVTYNEQFF
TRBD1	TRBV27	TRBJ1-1	TGTGCCAGCGCATTCCAAAGGGGGCGGGAAGCTTTCTTT	CASAFQRGREAFF
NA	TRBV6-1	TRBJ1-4	TGTGCCAGCAGACCCACAGGGACTATTAATGAAAAACTGTTTTTT	CASRPTGTINEKLFF
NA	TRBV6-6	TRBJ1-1	TGTGCCAGCAGTTACTCGAAGCACACTGAAGCTTTCTTT	CASSYSKHTEAFF
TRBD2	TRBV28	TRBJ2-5	TGTGCCAGCAGTTCAGGACAGGGACTAGCGGGAGGGTACCAAGAGACCCAGTACTTC	CASSSGQGLAGGYQETQYF
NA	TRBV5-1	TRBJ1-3	TGCGCCAGCAGCTATACGAGCTCTGGAAACACCATATATTTT	CASSYTSSGNTIYF
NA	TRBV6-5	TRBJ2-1	TGTGCCAGCAGTTCCGGGATACGTCCCAATGAGCAGTTCTTC	CASSSGIRPNEQFF
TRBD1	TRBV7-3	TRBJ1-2	TGTGCCAGCAGCTCGGACAGGGAGGGTGGCTACACCTTC	CASSSDREGGYTF
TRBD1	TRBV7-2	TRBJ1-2	TGTGCCAGCAGCTCGACAGGGAACTATGGCTACACCTTC	CASSSTGNYGYTF
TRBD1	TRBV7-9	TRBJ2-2	TGTGCCAGCAGTCCGAACCCCGGGGGACAGGGGTACACCGGGGAGCTGTTTTTT	CASSPNPGGQGYTGELFF
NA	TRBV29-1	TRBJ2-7	TGCAGCGTCTATGCCGGGACCTACGAGCAGTACTTC	CSVYAGTYEQYF
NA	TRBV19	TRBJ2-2	TGTGCCAGTAGTATAGATCGGGGGACCGGGGAGCTGTTTTTT	CASSIDRGTGELFF
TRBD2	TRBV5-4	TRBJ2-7	TGTGCCAGCAGCCGGGGGGGAATCTCCTACGAGCAGTACTTC	CASSRGGISYEQYF
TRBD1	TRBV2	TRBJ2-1	TGTGCCAGCAGCCTGGGGACAGGGACCTACAATGAGCAGTTCTTC	CASSLGTGTYNEQFF
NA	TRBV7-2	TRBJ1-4	TGTGCCAGCAGCTTCCAGGTTTTTAATGAAAAACTGTTTTTT	CASSFQVFNEKLFF
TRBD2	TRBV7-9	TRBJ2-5	TGTGCCAGCAGCCCTCGCGGTAGCGGGAGTAAACCCCTACGAGCGGAGCAGTACTTC	CASSPRGSGSKPLRAEQYF
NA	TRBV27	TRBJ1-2	TGTGCCAGCAGTCCTCCGCAGGGGTTTGGCTACACCTTC	CASSPPQGFGYTF
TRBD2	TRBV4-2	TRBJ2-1	TGTGCCAGCAGCCAAGATCTTTTAGCGGGAGGGCCAGACGAGCAGTTCTTC	CASSQDLLAGGPDEQFF
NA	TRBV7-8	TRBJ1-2	TGTGCCAGCAGCTTAGCGGCAGGGGCTAACTATGGCTACACCTTC	CASSLAAGANYGYTF
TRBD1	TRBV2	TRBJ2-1	TGTGCCAGCGGGCGGACAGGGGGCCTCAATGAGCAGTTCTTC	CASGRTGGLNEQFF
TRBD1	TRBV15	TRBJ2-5	TGTGCCACCAGCCCCCCGGGACAGGGAATAGGGGAGACCCAGTACTTC	CATSPPGQGIGETQYF